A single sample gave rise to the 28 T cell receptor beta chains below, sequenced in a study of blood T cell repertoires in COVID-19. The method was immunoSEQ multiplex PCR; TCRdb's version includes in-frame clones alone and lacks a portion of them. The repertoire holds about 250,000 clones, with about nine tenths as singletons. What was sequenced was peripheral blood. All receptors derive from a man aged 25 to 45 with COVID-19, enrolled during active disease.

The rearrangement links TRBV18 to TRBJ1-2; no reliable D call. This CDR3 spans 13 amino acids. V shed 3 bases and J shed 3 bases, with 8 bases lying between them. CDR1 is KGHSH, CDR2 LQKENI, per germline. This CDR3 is CASSPGRDYGYTF. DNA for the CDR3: TGTGCCAGCTCACCCGGGAGGGACTATGGCTACACCTTC.

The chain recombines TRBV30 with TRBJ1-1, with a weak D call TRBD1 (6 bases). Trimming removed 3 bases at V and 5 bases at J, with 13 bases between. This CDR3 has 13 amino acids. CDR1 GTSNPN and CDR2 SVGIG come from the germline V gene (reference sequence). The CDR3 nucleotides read TGTGCCTGGAGGGAAGGGGGTTGGACTGAAGCTTTCTTT. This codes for CAWREGGWTEAFF.

The CDR3 region is CASSSSLRLAGATDTQYF. CDR3 nucleotide sequence: TGTGCCAGCAGCTCTTCCCTCCGACTAGCGGGGGCCACAGATACGCAGTATTTT. The chain carries TRBV11-2 and TRBJ2-3; TRBD2 matches 12 bases. This CDR3 comprises 18 residues. Germline CDR1 and CDR2: SGHAT and FQNNGV. The J segment lost 2 bases and the V segment lost 4 bases, leaving 10 bases of the junction unmatched. The complete variable domain, with remaining parts taken from reference TRBV11-2 and TRBJ2-3, reads EAGVAQSPRYKIIEKRQSVAFWCNPISGHATLYWYQQILGQGPKLLIQFQNNGVVDDSQLPKDRFSAERLKGVDSTLKIQPAKLEDSAVYLCASSSSLRLAGATDTQYFGPGTRLTVL.

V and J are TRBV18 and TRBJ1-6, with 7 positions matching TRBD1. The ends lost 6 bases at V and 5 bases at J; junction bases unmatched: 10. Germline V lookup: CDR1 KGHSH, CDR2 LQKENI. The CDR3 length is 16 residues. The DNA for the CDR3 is TGTGCCAGCTCCCCCTCCGAGACAGGGAATAATTCACCCCTCCACTTT. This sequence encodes CASSPSETGNNSPLHF.

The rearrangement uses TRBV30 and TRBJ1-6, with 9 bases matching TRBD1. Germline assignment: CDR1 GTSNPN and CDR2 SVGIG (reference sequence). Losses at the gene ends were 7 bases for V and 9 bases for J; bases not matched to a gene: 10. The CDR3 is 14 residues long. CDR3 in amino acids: CASSPDRGSSPLHF. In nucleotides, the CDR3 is TGTGCCTCCTCCCCGGACAGGGGAAGTTCACCCCTCCACTTT.

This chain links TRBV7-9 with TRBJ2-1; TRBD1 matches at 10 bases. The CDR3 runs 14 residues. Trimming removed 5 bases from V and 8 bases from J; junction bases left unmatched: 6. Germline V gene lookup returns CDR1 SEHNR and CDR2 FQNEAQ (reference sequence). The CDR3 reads CASSRRDRGHEQFF. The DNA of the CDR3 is TGTGCCAGCAGCCGCCGGGACAGGGGCCATGAGCAGTTCTTC.

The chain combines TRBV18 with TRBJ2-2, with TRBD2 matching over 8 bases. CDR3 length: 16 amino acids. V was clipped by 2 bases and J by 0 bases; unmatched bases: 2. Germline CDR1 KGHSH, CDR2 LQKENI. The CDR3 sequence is CASSPLAGTNTGELFF. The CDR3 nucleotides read TGTGCCAGCTCACCATTAGCGGGGACGAACACCGGGGAGCTGTTTTTT.

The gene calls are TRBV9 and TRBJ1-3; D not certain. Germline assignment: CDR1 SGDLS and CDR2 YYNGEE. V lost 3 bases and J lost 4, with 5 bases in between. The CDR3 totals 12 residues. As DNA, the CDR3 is TGTGCCAGCAGCGGGGCGGGAAACACCATATATTTT. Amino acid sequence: CASSGAGNTIYF.

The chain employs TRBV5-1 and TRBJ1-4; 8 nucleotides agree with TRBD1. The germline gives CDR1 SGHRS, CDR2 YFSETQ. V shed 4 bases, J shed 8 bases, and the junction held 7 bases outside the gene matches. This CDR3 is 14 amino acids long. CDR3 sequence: CASSTTGEGEKLFF. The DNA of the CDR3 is TGCGCCAGCAGCACGACAGGGGAAGGAGAAAAACTGTTTTTT.

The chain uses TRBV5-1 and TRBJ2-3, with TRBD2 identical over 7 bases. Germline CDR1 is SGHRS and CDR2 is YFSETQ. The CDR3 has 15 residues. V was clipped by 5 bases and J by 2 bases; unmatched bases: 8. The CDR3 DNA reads TGCGCCAGCAGAAGGAGCGGGGATAACACAGATACGCAGTATTTT. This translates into CASRRSGDNTDTQYF.

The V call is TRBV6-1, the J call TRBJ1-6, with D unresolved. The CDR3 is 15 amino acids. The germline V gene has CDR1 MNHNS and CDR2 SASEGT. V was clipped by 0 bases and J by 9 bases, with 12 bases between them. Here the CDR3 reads CASSEAEGGPSPLHF. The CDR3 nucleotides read TGTGCCAGCAGTGAAGCAGAGGGAGGGCCTTCACCCCTCCACTTT.

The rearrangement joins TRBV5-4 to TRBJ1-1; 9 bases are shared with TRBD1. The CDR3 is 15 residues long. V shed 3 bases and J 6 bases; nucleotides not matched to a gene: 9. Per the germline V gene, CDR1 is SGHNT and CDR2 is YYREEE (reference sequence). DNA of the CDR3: TGTGCCAGCAGCTCCTTGGGGACAGGGACCCCTGAAGCTTTCTTT. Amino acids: CASSSLGTGTPEAFF.

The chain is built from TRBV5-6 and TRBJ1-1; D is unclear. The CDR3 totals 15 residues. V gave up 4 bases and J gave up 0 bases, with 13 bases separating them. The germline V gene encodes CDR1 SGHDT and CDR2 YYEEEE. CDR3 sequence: CASSRRLVMNTEAFF. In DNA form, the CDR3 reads TGTGCCAGCAGCCGTAGACTGGTAATGAACACTGAAGCTTTCTTT.

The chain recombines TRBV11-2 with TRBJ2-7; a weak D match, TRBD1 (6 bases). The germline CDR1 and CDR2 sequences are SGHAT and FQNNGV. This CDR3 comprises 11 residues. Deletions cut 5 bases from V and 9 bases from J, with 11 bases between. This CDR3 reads CASSNRVAQYF. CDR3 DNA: TGTGCCAGCAGCAACAGGGTCGCGCAGTACTTC.

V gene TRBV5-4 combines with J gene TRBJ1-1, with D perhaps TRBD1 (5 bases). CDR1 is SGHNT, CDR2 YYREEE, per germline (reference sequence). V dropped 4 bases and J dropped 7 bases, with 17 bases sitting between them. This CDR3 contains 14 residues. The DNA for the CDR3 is TGTGCCAGCAGCCGTTCGGGGACTAAGGGTGAAGCTTTCTTT. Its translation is CASSRSGTKGEAFF.

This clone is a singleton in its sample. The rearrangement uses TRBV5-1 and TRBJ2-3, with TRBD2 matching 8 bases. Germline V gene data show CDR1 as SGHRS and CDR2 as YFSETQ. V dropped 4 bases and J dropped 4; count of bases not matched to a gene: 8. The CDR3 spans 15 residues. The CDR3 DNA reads TGCGCCAGCAGCCGACAGACTAGCGTGCCAGATACGCAGTATTTT. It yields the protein CASSRQTSVPDTQYF.

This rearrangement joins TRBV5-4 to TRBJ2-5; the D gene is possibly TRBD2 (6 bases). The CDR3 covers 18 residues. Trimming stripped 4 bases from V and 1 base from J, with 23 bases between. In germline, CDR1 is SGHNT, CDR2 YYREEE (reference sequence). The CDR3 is CASSRGAGSSRTQETQYF. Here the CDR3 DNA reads TGTGCCAGCAGCCGAGGCGCGGGGTCAAGTCGAACCCAAGAGACCCAGTACTTC.

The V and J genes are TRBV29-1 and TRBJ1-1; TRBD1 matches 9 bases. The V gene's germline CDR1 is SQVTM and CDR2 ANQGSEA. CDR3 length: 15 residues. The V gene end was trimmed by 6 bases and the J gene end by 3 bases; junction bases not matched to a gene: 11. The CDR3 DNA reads TGCAGCGTGGTCACAGGGGGCGCTGGGTACACTGAAGCTTTCTTT. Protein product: CSVVTGGAGYTEAFF.

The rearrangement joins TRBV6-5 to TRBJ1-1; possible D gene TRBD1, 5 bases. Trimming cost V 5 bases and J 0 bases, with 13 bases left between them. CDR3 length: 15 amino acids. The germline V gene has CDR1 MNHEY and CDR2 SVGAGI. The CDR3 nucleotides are TGTGCCAGCAGTCCTCCAGGGTATGTGAACACTGAAGCTTTCTTT. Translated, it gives CASSPPGYVNTEAFF.

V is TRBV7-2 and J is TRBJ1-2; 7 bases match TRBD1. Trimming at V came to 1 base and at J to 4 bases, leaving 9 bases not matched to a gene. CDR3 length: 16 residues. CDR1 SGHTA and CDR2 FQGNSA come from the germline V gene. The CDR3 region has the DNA TGTGCCAGCAGCTTAGAGGCGGGACAGTTATTCTATGGCTACACCTTC. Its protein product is CASSLEAGQLFYGYTF.

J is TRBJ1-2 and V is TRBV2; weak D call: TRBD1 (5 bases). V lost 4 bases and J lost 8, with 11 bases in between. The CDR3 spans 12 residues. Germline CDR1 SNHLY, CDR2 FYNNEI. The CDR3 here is CASSVQGWGYTF. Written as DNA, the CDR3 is TGTGCCAGCAGTGTTCAGGGTTGGGGCTACACCTTC.

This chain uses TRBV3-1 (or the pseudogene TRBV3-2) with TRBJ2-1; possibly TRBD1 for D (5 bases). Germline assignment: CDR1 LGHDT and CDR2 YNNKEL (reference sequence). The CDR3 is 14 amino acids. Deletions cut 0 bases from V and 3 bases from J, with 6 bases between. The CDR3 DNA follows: TGTGCCAGCAGCCAAGACAGGGTCTACAATGAGCAGTTCTTC. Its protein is CASSQDRVYNEQFF.

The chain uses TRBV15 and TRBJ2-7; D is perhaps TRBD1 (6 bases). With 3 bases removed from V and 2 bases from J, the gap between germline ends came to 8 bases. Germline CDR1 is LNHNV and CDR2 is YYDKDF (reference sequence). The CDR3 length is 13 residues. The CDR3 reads CATSSRDTYEQYF. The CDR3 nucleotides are TGTGCCACCAGCAGCCGGGACACCTACGAGCAGTACTTC.

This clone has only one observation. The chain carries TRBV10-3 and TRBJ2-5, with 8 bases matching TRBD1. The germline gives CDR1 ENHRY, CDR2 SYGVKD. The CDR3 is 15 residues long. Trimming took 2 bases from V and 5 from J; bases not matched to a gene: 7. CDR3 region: CAISEPGQGEETQYF. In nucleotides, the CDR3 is TGTGCCATCAGTGAGCCTGGACAGGGAGAGGAGACCCAGTACTTC.

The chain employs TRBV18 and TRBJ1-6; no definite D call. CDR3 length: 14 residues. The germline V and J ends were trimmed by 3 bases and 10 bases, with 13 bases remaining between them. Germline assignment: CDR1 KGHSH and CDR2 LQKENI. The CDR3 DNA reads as TGTGCCAGCTCACCCACCGAGGGCGAGTCACCCCTCCACTTT. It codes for CASSPTEGESPLHF.

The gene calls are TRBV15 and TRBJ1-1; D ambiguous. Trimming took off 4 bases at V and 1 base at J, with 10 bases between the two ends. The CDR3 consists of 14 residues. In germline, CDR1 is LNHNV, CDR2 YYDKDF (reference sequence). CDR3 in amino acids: CATSMAPPNTEAFF. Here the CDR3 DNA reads TGTGCCACCAGCATGGCACCCCCGAACACTGAAGCTTTCTTT. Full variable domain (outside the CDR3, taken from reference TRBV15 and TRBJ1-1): DAMVIQNPRYQVTQFGKPVTLSCSQTLNHNVMYWYQQKSSQAPKLLFHYYDKDFNNEADTPDNFQSRRPNTSFCFLDIRSPGLGDTAMYLCATSMAPPNTEAFFGQGTRLTVV.

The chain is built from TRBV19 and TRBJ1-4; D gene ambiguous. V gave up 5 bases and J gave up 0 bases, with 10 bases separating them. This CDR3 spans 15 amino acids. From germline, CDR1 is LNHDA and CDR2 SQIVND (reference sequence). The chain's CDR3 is CASSDWTATNEKLFF. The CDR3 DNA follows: TGTGCCAGTAGTGACTGGACTGCAACTAATGAAAAACTGTTTTTT.

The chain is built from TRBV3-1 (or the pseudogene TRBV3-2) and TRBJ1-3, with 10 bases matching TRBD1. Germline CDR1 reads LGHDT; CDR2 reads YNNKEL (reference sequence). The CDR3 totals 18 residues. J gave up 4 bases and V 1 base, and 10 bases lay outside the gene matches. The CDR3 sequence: CASSQVPGQGVRGNTIYF. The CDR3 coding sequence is TGTGCCAGCAGCCAAGTCCCCGGACAGGGGGTAAGAGGAAACACCATATATTTT.